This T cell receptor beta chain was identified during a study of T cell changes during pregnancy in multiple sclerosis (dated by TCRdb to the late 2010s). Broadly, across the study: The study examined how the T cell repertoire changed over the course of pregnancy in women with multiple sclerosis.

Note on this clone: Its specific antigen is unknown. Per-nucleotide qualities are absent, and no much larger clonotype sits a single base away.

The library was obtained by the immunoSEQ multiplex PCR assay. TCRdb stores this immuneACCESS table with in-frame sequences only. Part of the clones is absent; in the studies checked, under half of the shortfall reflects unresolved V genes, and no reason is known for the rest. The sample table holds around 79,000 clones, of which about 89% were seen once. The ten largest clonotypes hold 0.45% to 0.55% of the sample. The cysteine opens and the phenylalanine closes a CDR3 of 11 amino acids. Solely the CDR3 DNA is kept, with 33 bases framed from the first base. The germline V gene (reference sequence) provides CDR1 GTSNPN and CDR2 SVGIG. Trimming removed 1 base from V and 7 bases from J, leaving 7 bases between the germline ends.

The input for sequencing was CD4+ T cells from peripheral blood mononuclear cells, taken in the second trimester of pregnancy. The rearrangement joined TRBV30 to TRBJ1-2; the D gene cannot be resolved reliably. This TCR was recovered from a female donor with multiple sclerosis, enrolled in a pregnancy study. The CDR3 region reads CAWSDLSGYTF. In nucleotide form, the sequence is TGTGCCTGGAGTGACCTATCTGGCTACACCTTC.